Listed below are T cell receptor beta chains from one sample, sequenced in a study of T cell responses to AZD1222 COVID-19 vaccine. Produced via immunoSEQ multiplex PCR; TCRdb's table is partial and in-frame only. The sample shows approximately 220,000 clones, 85% to 95% of them seen only once. This material consisted of peripheral blood, taken on day 0 of MenACWY control vaccination. The receptors derive from an adult in good health. CDR3s include the opening cysteine and the closing phenylalanine or tryptophan. Fields, in order: J gene, clone size, V gene, D gene, CDR3 protein, CDR3 DNA. A D gene is named only where the DNA matches it firmly. Size tells how often a clone was seen (once, few, many) or the class of an expanded clone, and some rows leave it out.

J: TRBJ2-5; size: NA; V: TRBV5-1; D: TRBD1; CDR3: CASSLGTGSETQYF; DNA: TGCGCCAGCAGCTTGGGGACAGGGTCGGAGACCCAGTACTTC
J: TRBJ1-1; size: NA; V: TRBV19; D: TRBD1; CDR3: CASMTPATGKAEAFF; DNA: TGTGCCAGTATGACCCCGGCGACAGGGAAGGCTGAAGCTTTCTTT
J: TRBJ2-7; size: NA; V: TRBV7-3; D: NA; CDR3: CASSFGRNYEQYF; DNA: TGTGCCAGCAGCTTTGGCCGCAACTACGAGCAGTACTTC
J: TRBJ1-2; size: NA; V: TRBV7-2; D: NA; CDR3: CASSLFNYGYTF; DNA: TGTGCCAGCAGCCTATTTAACTATGGCTACACCTTC
J: TRBJ2-3; size: NA; V: TRBV7-2; D: NA; CDR3: CASSAFTDTQYF; DNA: TGTGCCAGCAGCGCCTTCACAGATACGCAGTATTTT
J: TRBJ1-1; size: NA; V: TRBV7-9; D: NA; CDR3: CASSSGTTEAFF; DNA: TGTGCCAGCAGTTCCGGTACCACTGAAGCTTTCTTT
J: TRBJ1-2; size: NA; V: TRBV5-3; D: TRBD1; CDR3: CARSYPGTGNYGYTF; DNA: TGTGCCAGAAGCTATCCCGGGACAGGCAACTATGGCTACACCTTC
J: TRBJ1-1; size: NA; V: TRBV19; D: NA; CDR3: CASMGAFNVQGLDEAFF; DNA: TGTGCCAGTATGGGGGCCTTTAATGTCCAGGGTTTGGATGAAGCTTTCTTT
J: TRBJ2-3; size: NA; V: TRBV7-2; D: NA; CDR3: CASSLALGRDTQYF; DNA: TGTGCCAGCAGCTTAGCGCTAGGGCGAGATACGCAGTATTTT
J: TRBJ1-3; size: NA; V: TRBV6-6; D: NA; CDR3: CASSYPRGGNTIYF; DNA: TGTGCCAGCAGTTACCCCAGGGGTGGAAACACCATATATTTT
J: TRBJ2-1; size: NA; V: TRBV2; D: TRBD2; CDR3: CASTWDYMNEQFF; DNA: TGTGCCAGCACTTGGGACTATATGAATGAGCAGTTCTTC
J: TRBJ1-2; size: NA; V: TRBV5-1; D: TRBD1; CDR3: CASSWGDRETNGYTF; DNA: TGCGCCAGCAGCTGGGGGGACAGGGAGACGAACGGCTACACCTTC
J: TRBJ2-4; size: NA; V: TRBV11-2; D: NA; CDR3: CASTEGWVSGKNIQYF; DNA: TGTGCCAGCACCGAGGGCTGGGTCTCGGGCAAAAACATTCAGTACTTC
J: TRBJ1-3; size: NA; V: TRBV6-5; D: NA; CDR3: CASSYLRGSGNTIYF; DNA: TGTGCCAGCAGTTACCTAAGGGGTTCTGGAAACACCATATATTTT
J: TRBJ1-5; size: NA; V: TRBV5-6; D: TRBD1; CDR3: CASSFGTGPSNQPQHF; DNA: TGTGCCAGCAGCTTTGGGACAGGGCCTAGCAATCAGCCCCAGCATTTT
J: TRBJ2-3; size: NA; V: TRBV30; D: TRBD2; CDR3: CAWSRLALGTDTQYF; DNA: TGTGCCTGGAGTCGACTAGCGCTGGGAACAGATACGCAGTATTTT
J: TRBJ2-5; size: NA; V: TRBV18; D: NA; CDR3: CASSHGHQETQYF; DNA: TGTGCCAGCTCCCATGGACATCAAGAGACCCAGTACTTC
J: TRBJ1-2; size: NA; V: TRBV11-2; D: NA; CDR3: CASSLAAGVRGYTF; DNA: TGTGCCAGCAGCTTAGCGGCAGGGGTTAGGGGCTACACCTTC
J: TRBJ1-6; size: once; V: TRBV18; D: NA; CDR3: CASSQRDAYNSPLHF; DNA: TGTGCCAGCTCACAACGGGACGCCTATAATTCACCCCTCCACTTT
J: TRBJ1-1; size: NA; V: TRBV7-2; D: NA; CDR3: CASSLSAGSTEAFF; DNA: TGTGCCAGCAGCTTATCGGCCGGGAGCACTGAAGCTTTCTTT
J: TRBJ1-1; size: NA; V: TRBV18; D: TRBD1; CDR3: CASSAGQGHTEAFF; DNA: TGTGCCAGCTCAGCAGGACAGGGGCACACTGAAGCTTTCTTT
J: TRBJ2-7; size: NA; V: TRBV11-2; D: TRBD2; CDR3: CASSLSGGVLYEQYF; DNA: TGTGCCAGCAGCTTGAGCGGGGGGGTTCTCTACGAGCAGTACTTC